Listed below are T cell receptor beta chains from one sample, sequenced in a study of cytomegalovirus exposure and HLA in healthy donors. Clones were read by immunoSEQ multiplex PCR, and TCRdb kept only the in-frame ones, dropping some. Among 100,000 to 120,000 clones, roughly 67% were seen once, and the ten largest hold roughly 8.3%. The sequenced sample consisted of PBMCs. The receptors come from a man in his late teens or twenties in good health and CMV-seropositive. The CDR3 runs from the conserved cysteine through the conserved F or W. The order of the fields is D gene, J gene, V gene, clone size, CDR3 protein, CDR3 DNA. D genes are given only for firm matches. For some rows the clone size is stated as once, few or many, or as a class when expanded; others skip it.

>-|TRBJ1-1|TRBV7-9|few
CASRGMNTEAFF
TGTGCCAGCAGGGGCATGAACACTGAAGCTTTCTTT
>-|TRBJ1-4|TRBV14|-
CASSLPGVDEKLFF
TGTGCCAGCAGCCTCCCAGGGGTGGATGAAAAACTGTTTTTT
>-|TRBJ1-1|TRBV30|-
CAWSLGGDTEAFF
TGTGCCTGGAGTCTCGGGGGAGACACTGAAGCTTTCTTT
>-|TRBJ2-3|TRBV5-6|few
CASSPSWGGTDTQYF
TGTGCCAGCAGCCCTAGCTGGGGGGGCACAGATACGCAGTATTTT
>-|TRBJ2-1|TRBV6-4|-
CASSDSGGQGEQFF
TGTGCCAGCAGTGACTCGGGGGGGCAGGGTGAGCAGTTCTTC
>-|TRBJ1-2|TRBV6-6|-
CASSYIPSGGYTF
TGTGCCAGCAGTTATATACCCTCCGGGGGCTACACCTTC
>-|TRBJ2-7|TRBV7-9|few
CASSQVREQYF
TGTGCCAGCAGCCAGGTACGCGAGCAGTACTTC
>-|TRBJ2-1|TRBV5-1|-
CASSLLGVGDEQFF
TGCGCCAGCAGCTTGCTCGGGGTCGGGGATGAGCAGTTCTTC
>TRBD2|TRBJ2-1|TRBV18|few
CASSPTSGGASYNEQFF
TGTGCCAGCTCACCGACTAGCGGGGGGGCGTCTTACAATGAGCAGTTCTTC
>-|TRBJ2-5|TRBV20-1|-
CSAWAEETQYF
TGCAGTGCTTGGGCCGAAGAGACCCAGTACTTC
>TRBD1|TRBJ2-5|TRBV5-1|few
CASSLWGNDQGAGTQYF
TGCGCCAGCAGCTTGTGGGGCAACGATCAGGGGGCCGGGACCCAGTACTTC
>TRBD2|TRBJ2-3|TRBV6-4|-
CASSGLAGGPDTQYF
TGTGCCAGCAGCGGGCTAGCGGGGGGGCCAGATACGCAGTATTTT
>TRBD1|TRBJ1-6|TRBV6-1|-
CASSERLTTTGGSPLHF
TGTGCCAGCAGTGAACGCCTAACTACGACAGGGGGGTCACCCCTCCACTTT
>-|TRBJ2-1|TRBV27|once
CASSSIKDSFNEQFF
TGTGCCAGCAGTTCAATCAAGGACAGCTTCAATGAGCAGTTCTTC
>-|TRBJ1-1|TRBV2|few
CASRDRGLMNTEAFF
TGTGCCAGCAGGGACCGGGGTCTCATGAACACTGAAGCTTTCTTT
>-|TRBJ1-2|TRBV19|-
CASTPDRNRGYGYTF
TGTGCCAGTACGCCCGACAGAAATAGGGGATATGGCTACACCTTC
>-|TRBJ2-7|TRBV15|-
CATSRDPAGAYEQYF
TGTGCCACCAGCAGAGATCCCGCAGGGGCCTACGAGCAGTACTTC
>TRBD1|TRBJ2-6|TRBV15|-
CATSRGPGQLSGANVLTF
TGTGCCACCAGCAGAGGACCGGGACAGCTTTCTGGGGCCAACGTCCTGACTTTC
>-|TRBJ2-5|TRBV5-6|-
CASSPLTHLYQETQYF
TGTGCCAGCAGCCCCCTCACCCACTTGTACCAAGAGACCCAGTACTTC
>-|TRBJ2-7|TRBV29-1|once
CSVEPCGGHKSYEQYF
TGCAGCGTTGAACCCTGCGGGGGCCATAAATCCTACGAGCAGTACTTC
>-|TRBJ2-5|TRBV4-1|-
CASSHPDEAETQYF
TGCGCCAGCAGCCACCCCGACGAGGCGGAGACCCAGTACTTC
>TRBD1|TRBJ2-5|TRBV7-9|-
CASSWGQGGETQYF
TGTGCCAGCAGCTGGGGACAGGGAGGGGAGACCCAGTACTTC
>TRBD1|TRBJ1-2|TRBV5-4|-
CASSSGTDRYGYTF
TGTGCCAGCAGCTCCGGGACAGACCGTTATGGCTACACCTTC
>TRBD1|TRBJ1-4|TRBV5-1|-
CASSLGQANEKLFF
TGCGCCAGCAGCCTGGGACAGGCAAATGAAAAACTGTTTTTT
>TRBD2|TRBJ2-1|TRBV5-6|few
CASTGLAGTLSHYNEQFF
TGTGCCAGCACGGGACTAGCGGGGACTTTATCTCACTACAATGAGCAGTTCTTC
>-|TRBJ2-1|TRBV29-1|few
CSVRRPGRLDNEQFF
TGCAGCGTGCGACGCCCGGGGAGGCTTGACAATGAGCAGTTCTTC
>-|TRBJ1-1|TRBV10-3|-
CAIRRDEDEAFF
TGTGCCATCAGGCGGGATGAGGATGAAGCTTTCTTT
>-|TRBJ2-3|TRBV30|few
CAWSAGLTSTDTQYF
TGTGCCTGGAGTGCAGGACTAACATCCACAGATACGCAGTATTTT
>-|TRBJ2-1|TRBV9|-
CASSVAAGYYNEQFF
TGTGCCAGCAGCGTAGCTGCGGGGTACTACAATGAGCAGTTCTTC
>-|TRBJ1-6|TRBV7-2|-
CASSFGLDLSSYNSPLHF
TGTGCCAGCAGCTTCGGACTTGACCTGAGCTCCTATAATTCACCCCTCCACTTT